This T cell receptor beta chain emerged from a study of T cell responses to AZD1222 COVID-19 vaccine. Regarding the study as a whole: Nearly half of spike-specific TCRs reportedly target variant regions that are unmutated in the B.1.351 and B.1.1.7 variants. The breadth and depth of Spike-specific TCRs increased once two AZD1222 doses had been given.

TCRdb keeps only in-frame clones here, not all; method: immunoSEQ multiplex PCR. This sample yields 140,000 or so clones, of which roughly nine tenths are seen a single time; 1.5% to 2% belongs to the top ten. Germline V CDR1 and CDR2: MNHEY, SMNVEV (reference sequence). The CDR3 covers 11 residues. V lost 8 bases to trimming and J lost 5 bases, with 7 bases between them. Concerning this clone: Its target is not known.

Both about-4-week and about-12-week second-dose recipients were combined. Sequencing was performed on peripheral blood, taken 28 days after the second AZD1222 dose. The sequence was obtained from an adult who received the AZD1222 COVID-19 vaccine. The chain is built from TRBV27 and TRBJ2-1; a possible D gene is TRBD2 (5 bases). The CDR3 loop is CASARDNEQFF. The CDR3 bases are TGTGCCAGCGCGAGGGACAATGAGCAGTTCTTC.